This T cell receptor (beta chain) came from a study of T cell responses to AZD1222 COVID-19 vaccine. Whole-study findings and limits: CD4 TCRs linked to vaccination spanned spike, dominating at 160-218 and 743-854.

Repertoires were generated with immunoSEQ multiplex PCR, while TCRdb's copy carries only in-frame clones and drops some. The table shows over 130,000 clones, with under 90% occurring only once. CDR1 SGHNT and CDR2 YYREEE come from the germline V gene (reference sequence). This CDR3 spans 13 amino acids. Deletions cut 0 bases from V and 1 base from J, with 4 bases between. Notes on this clone: The antigen remains unidentified.

The TCR originated in an adult who received the AZD1222 COVID-19 vaccine. The material was peripheral blood, obtained 28 days after the second AZD1222 dose. This chain uses TRBV5-4 with TRBJ1-1, with D uncertain. This CDR3 reads CASSLVKNTEAFF. CDR3 nucleotides: TGTGCCAGCAGCTTGGTTAAGAACACTGAAGCTTTCTTT.